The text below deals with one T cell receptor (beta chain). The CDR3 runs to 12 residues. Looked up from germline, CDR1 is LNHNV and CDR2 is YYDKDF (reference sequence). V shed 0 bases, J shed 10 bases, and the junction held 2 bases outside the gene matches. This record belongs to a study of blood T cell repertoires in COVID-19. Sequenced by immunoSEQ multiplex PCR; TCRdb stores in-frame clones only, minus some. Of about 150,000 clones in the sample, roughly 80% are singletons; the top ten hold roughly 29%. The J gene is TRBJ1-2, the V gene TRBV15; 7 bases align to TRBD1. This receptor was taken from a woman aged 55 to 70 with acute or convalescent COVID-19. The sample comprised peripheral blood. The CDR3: CATSRDQGDYTF. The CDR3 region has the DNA TGTGCCACCAGCAGAGATCAGGGGGACTACACCTTC.